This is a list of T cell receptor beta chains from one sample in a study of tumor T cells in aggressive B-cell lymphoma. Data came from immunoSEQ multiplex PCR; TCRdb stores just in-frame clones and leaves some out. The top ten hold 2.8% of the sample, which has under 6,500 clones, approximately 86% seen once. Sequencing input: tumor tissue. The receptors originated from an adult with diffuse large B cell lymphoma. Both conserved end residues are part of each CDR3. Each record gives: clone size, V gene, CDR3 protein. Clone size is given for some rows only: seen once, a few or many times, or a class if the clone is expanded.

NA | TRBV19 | CASSLKGSTEAFF
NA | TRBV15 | CATAGGHQETQYF
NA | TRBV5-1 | CASSSRGTSTDTQYF
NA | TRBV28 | CASSAIRVAGGTYNEQFF
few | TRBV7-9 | CASSLVAGAAYEQYF
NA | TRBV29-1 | CSARQGSYEQYF
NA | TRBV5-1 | CASSETPGQNEQFF
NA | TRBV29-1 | CSVEASRKGGTDTQYF
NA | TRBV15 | CATSSTWDSSYEQYF
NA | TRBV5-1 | CASSWGVSYEQYF
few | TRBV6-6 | CASTRTSGNGEQYF
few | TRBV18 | CASSQLAGVTDTQYF
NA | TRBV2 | CASRKTGGTDTQYF
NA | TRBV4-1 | CASSSLGASQSNEKLFF
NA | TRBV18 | CASSPTGLAGETQYF
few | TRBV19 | CASRTSGRSTGELFF
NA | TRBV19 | CASSISGTGFNYGYTF
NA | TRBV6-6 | CATLRAQGWGKDGYTF
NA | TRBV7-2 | CASSLVAGKYSGNTIYF
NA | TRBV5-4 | CASSFPGDISQETQYF
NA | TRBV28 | CASSSAGGIYEQYF
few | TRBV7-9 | CASAAARGYGYTF
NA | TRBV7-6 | CASSLGYSNTDTQYF
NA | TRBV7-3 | CASSPRSSRAGELFF
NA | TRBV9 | CASSVATSTDTQYF
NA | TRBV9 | CASSVGGGSGYEQYF
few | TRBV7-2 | CASSFGLASYEQYF
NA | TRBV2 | CASSFLGGGTDTQYF
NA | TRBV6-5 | CASSSSRQGRVYEQYF
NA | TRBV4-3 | CASSPGTESSYEQYF
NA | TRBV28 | CASSPAGGPEQYF
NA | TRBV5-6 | CASSVIPGLSTDTQYF
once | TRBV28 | CASSSLRAIYEQYF
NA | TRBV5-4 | CASSQSGGYTF
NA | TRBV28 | CATGTSGRGFYEQYF